This entry describes one TCR beta chain. Its cognate antigen is unknown. The record originates from a study of T cell responses to AZD1222 COVID-19 vaccine. The CDR3 is 15 residues long. The ends were cut back, 0 bases at V and 4 bases at J, with 9 bases in the middle. Germline-derived CDR1 and CDR2 are KGHSH and LQKENI. TCRdb's table, derived via immunoSEQ multiplex PCR, lists solely in-frame clones and lacks some. The table records about 180,000 clones, approximately 86% of them present only once. Study-wide points: Donors in the cohort were predominantly white British and more often female, and clonal diversity was possibly underestimated. Regions left unmutated in variants are reportedly the target of nearly half of spike-specific TCRs. It was only after the peak T cell response that any repertoires were sampled.

Material: peripheral blood, obtained on day 0 of AZD1222 vaccination. The chain carries TRBV18 and TRBJ2-2, with a tentative D call TRBD1 (6 bases). The TCR was taken from an adult in good health. CDR3 sequence: CASSPPQGPTGELFF. In DNA, the CDR3 is TGTGCCAGCTCACCACCACAGGGACCCACCGGGGAGCTGTTTTTT.